Below, 16 T cell receptor beta chains from the same sample are listed, as sequenced in a study of blood T cell repertoires in COVID-19. Some clones are missing from TCRdb's copy, which holds only in-frame ones; the method was immunoSEQ multiplex PCR. This sample yields around 290,000 clones, of which 91% are seen a single time; 2% to 2.5% belongs to the top ten. The sequencing sample was made of peripheral blood. The receptors were gathered from a woman aged 25 to 45 with COVID-19, enrolled during active disease.

The chain recombines TRBV12-3 or TRBV12-4 with TRBJ1-1; a weak D match, TRBD1 (5 bases). There are 13 residues in the CDR3. V was pared by 5 bases and J by 1 base, with 8 bases between. CDR3 amino acids: CASSAGGNTEAFF. The CDR3 DNA reads as TGTGCCAGCAGTGCCGGGGGGAACACTGAAGCTTTCTTT.

The chain joins TRBV12-5 to TRBJ1-2; D possibly corresponds to TRBD1 (5 bases). Trimming stripped 5 bases from V and 1 base from J, with 17 bases between. The germline gives CDR1 LGHNT, CDR2 FRNRAP. The CDR3 covers 16 residues. CDR3 amino acids: CASGRYPDTVNYGYTF. CDR3 nucleotides: TGTGCTAGTGGTCGCTACCCGGACACAGTTAACTATGGCTACACCTTC.

The gene calls are TRBV6-5 and TRBJ2-7; TRBD2 agrees at 8 bases. In germline, CDR1 is MNHEY, CDR2 SVGAGI. J gave up 2 bases and V 2 bases, and 2 bases lay outside the gene matches. This CDR3 is 14 amino acids long. CDR3 loop: CASSYRREAYEQYF. The CDR3 bases are TGTGCCAGCAGTTACAGGCGGGAGGCCTACGAGCAGTACTTC.

The genes are TRBV5-1 and TRBJ2-1; D not resolved. CDR1 is SGHRS and CDR2 is YFSETQ in the germline V gene. The CDR3 extends over 14 amino acids. Deletions cut 1 base from V and 5 bases from J, with 10 bases between. CDR3 nucleotide sequence: TGCGCCAGCAGCTTGATGCGGCTGAACAATGAGCAGTTCTTC. Protein product: CASSLMRLNNEQFF.

V gene TRBV5-1 combines with J gene TRBJ2-2; possibly TRBD2 for D (6 bases). The germline V gene has CDR1 SGHRS and CDR2 YFSETQ. The length of the CDR3 is 17 residues. Trimming stripped 0 bases from V and 4 bases from J, with 16 bases between. As DNA, the CDR3 is TGCGCCAGCAGCTTGGATCCTAGGCCCGGGGGCACCGGGGAGCTGTTTTTT. Translating gives CASSLDPRPGGTGELFF. Supplemented by reference TRBV5-1 and TRBJ2-2, the full variable domain reads KAGVTQTPRYLIKTRGQQVTLSCSPISGHRSVSWYQQTPGQGLQFLFEYFSETQRNKGNFPGRFSGRQFSNSRSEMNVSTLELGDSALYLCASSLDPRPGGTGELFFGEGSRLTVL.

This clone was found once. This chain links TRBV19 with TRBJ1-6; D gene unclear. The CDR3 runs to 10 residues. Trimming pared 11 bases from V and 14 bases from J, leaving 13 bases between. The germline CDR1 and CDR2 sequences are LNHDA and SQIVND (reference sequence). The DNA of the CDR3 is TGTGCCGTCGGCCCCGGGGCCCTCCACTTT. The encoded protein is CAVGPGALHF.

The V gene is TRBV29-1, the J gene TRBJ1-1, with D tentatively TRBD1 (5 bases). Per the germline V gene, CDR1 is SQVTM and CDR2 is ANQGSEA. Trimming pared 3 bases from V and 12 bases from J, leaving 14 bases between. The CDR3 contains 11 residues. CDR3 sequence: CSVEDMGSTFF. The CDR3 DNA reads as TGCAGCGTTGAGGACATGGGTTCAACTTTCTTT. The whole variable domain, remainder taken from reference TRBV29-1 and TRBJ1-1, is SAVISQKPSRDICQRGTSLTIQCQVDSQVTMMFWYRQQPGQSLTLIATANQGSEATYESGFVIDKFPISRPNLTFSTLTVSNMSPEDSSIYLCSVEDMGSTFFGQGTRLTVV.

The V gene is TRBV28, the J gene TRBJ2-7; tentatively, D is TRBD2 (5 bases). The ends were cut back, 4 bases at V and 0 bases at J, with 13 bases in the middle. CDR3 size: 15 residues. Germline CDR1 MDHEN, CDR2 SYDVKM. The DNA for the CDR3 is TGTGCCAGCAGTTCCACCGCAGAGGGCTCCTACGAGCAGTACTTC. Protein sequence: CASSSTAEGSYEQYF.

This clone has only one observation. J is TRBJ2-1 and V is TRBV29-1; 8 bases fit TRBD1. CDR3 size: 17 residues. CDR1 and CDR2 (germline): SQVTM, ANQGSEA. V lost 7 bases to trimming and J lost 1 base; unmatched junction nucleotides: 15. In nucleotides, the CDR3 is TGCAGCGGGGGGGACAGGTACACAACCCTTTCCTACAATGAGCAGTTCTTC. It yields the protein CSGGDRYTTLSYNEQFF.

The genes are TRBV27 and TRBJ2-7, with a weak D call TRBD2 (6 bases). Per germline, CDR1 MNHEY and CDR2 SMNVEV (reference sequence). V lost 10 bases, J lost 4 bases, and 20 bases lay in between. This CDR3 region has 14 residues. The CDR3 region is CAIGDGRSGYEQYF. For the CDR3, the DNA is TGTGCCATCGGGGACGGGAGATCGGGGTACGAGCAGTACTTC.

This clone was observed a few times. This chain links TRBV19 with TRBJ2-7; TRBD2 matches at 9 bases. V trimming: 1 base; J trimming: 5 bases; junction bases outside the gene matches: 9. The V gene's germline CDR1 is LNHDA and CDR2 SQIVND (reference sequence). The CDR3 spans 16 residues. For the CDR3, the DNA is TGTGCCAGTAGTATAGCGGCTAGCGGGATCGGCCACGAGCAGTACTTC. Translation: CASSIAASGIGHEQYF.

The chain joins TRBV18 to TRBJ2-2; D not certain. CDR1 is KGHSH and CDR2 is LQKENI in the germline V gene. The CDR3 is 18 residues long. V lost 3 bases and J 2 bases, leaving 19 bases between the germline ends. CDR3 DNA: TGTGCCAGCTCACCCTCCGGCAGCTTAGCCTCTAACACCGGGGAGCTGTTTTTT. Its protein product is CASSPSGSLASNTGELFF.

The chain is built from TRBV6-6 and TRBJ2-3; TRBD2 is a possible D gene (5 bases). Germline CDR1 MNHNY, CDR2 SVGAGI (reference sequence). Trimming shortened V by 2 bases and J by 5 bases, and 11 bases separated the two germline ends. The CDR3 sequence is 14 residues long. DNA for the CDR3: TGTGCCAGCAGTTACGTGGGAGAGGGAGATACGCAGTATTTT. It is translated as CASSYVGEGDTQYF.

The genes are TRBV19 and TRBJ1-2; the D gene is possibly TRBD1 (5 bases). This CDR3 is 15 amino acids long. Germline lookup yields CDR1 LNHDA and CDR2 SQIVND (reference sequence). Deletions cut 5 bases from V and 4 bases from J, with 17 bases between. CDR3 DNA: TGTGCCAGTAGTGATTTGAGGACAACTATCTATGGCTACACCTTC. This translates into CASSDLRTTIYGYTF.

The rearrangement joins TRBV5-4 to TRBJ1-2; weak D call: TRBD1 (6 bases). Trimming removed 2 bases from V and 5 bases from J, with 10 bases in between. Germline CDR1 SGHNT, CDR2 YYREEE (reference sequence). The length of the CDR3 is 13 residues. CDR3: CASSLGGEYGYTF. The CDR3 DNA reads TGTGCCAGCAGCTTAGGGGGGGAGTATGGCTACACCTTC.

The V gene is TRBV28, the J gene TRBJ1-2; maybe TRBD1 (5 bases). V gave up 10 bases and J gave up 4 bases, with 13 bases separating them. CDR1 is MDHEN, CDR2 SYDVKM, per germline. The CDR3 sequence is 12 residues long. CDR3 sequence: CATQGNRYGYTF. CDR3 nucleotides: TGTGCCACCCAGGGTAATCGCTATGGCTACACCTTC.